Following are 23 T cell receptor beta chains from one sample sequenced in a study of control samples from healthy donors and cancer patients. The protocol was immunoSEQ multiplex PCR, while the TCRdb copy is restricted to in-frame clones and leaves out a portion. Of around 190,000 clones detected, around 89% appear once; the ten largest clones hold about 1.4%. The sample consisted of blood. The receptors come from a woman aged 45-60 years in good health.

This clone has only one observation. The chain is built from TRBV5-1 and TRBJ2-5, with TRBD2 matching over 9 bases. Looked up from germline, CDR1 is SGHRS and CDR2 is YFSETQ. Germline trimming cut 1 base from V and 3 bases from J; bases unmatched to any gene: 4. CDR3 length: 15 amino acids. The DNA for the CDR3 is TGCGCCAGCAGCTTGTCCCTAGCGGGGAAAGAGACCCAGTACTTC. Protein product: CASSLSLAGKETQYF.

The chain uses TRBV13 and TRBJ1-1; tentatively, D is TRBD1 (6 bases). V lost 5 bases and J lost 4, with 11 bases in between. Germline V gene data show CDR1 as PRHDT and CDR2 as FYEKMQ (reference sequence). The CDR3 spans 13 residues. CDR3 region: CASSPGQSTEAFF. The CDR3 DNA sequence: TGTGCCAGCAGCCCGGGACAAAGCACTGAAGCTTTCTTT.

The chain couples TRBV18 to TRBJ2-5; D not certain. Looked up from germline, CDR1 is KGHSH and CDR2 is LQKENI. Trimming removed 1 base at V and 3 bases at J, with 6 bases between. The CDR3 loop spans 13 amino acids. The CDR3 DNA follows: TGTGCCAGCTCACCACATAGGGAAGAGACCCAGTACTTC. Translation gives CASSPHREETQYF.

The chain uses TRBV11-3 and TRBJ1-6; D remains unclear. V gave up 3 bases and J gave up 5 bases, with 5 bases separating them. Germline CDR1 SGHNT, CDR2 YENEEA. The CDR3 consists of 13 residues. The CDR3: CASSFQDNSPLHF. The DNA for the CDR3 is TGTGCCAGCAGCTTCCAGGATAATTCACCCCTCCACTTT.

The J gene is TRBJ2-7, the V gene TRBV7-3; TRBD2 matches at 12 bases. J was trimmed by 3 bases and V by 5 bases; bases with no gene match: 5. Per germline, CDR1 SGHTA and CDR2 FQGTGA. The CDR3 loop spans 15 amino acids. CDR3 sequence: CASSPSGGAGYEQYF. CDR3 DNA sequence: TGTGCCAGCAGCCCTAGCGGGGGGGCAGGCTACGAGCAGTACTTC.

The gene calls are TRBV25-1 and TRBJ2-1; no firm D call. CDR3 length equals 13 residues. CDR1 MGHDK and CDR2 SYGVNS come from the germline V gene. The V gene lost 5 bases and the J gene lost 9 bases, with 14 bases spanning the gap. The CDR3 loop reads CASSPFMLVEQFF. CDR3 sequence (DNA): TGTGCCAGCAGTCCCTTTATGCTGGTTGAGCAGTTCTTC.

The chain links TRBV19 to TRBJ1-1, with D possibly matching TRBD1 (5 bases). V lost 7 bases, J lost 7 bases, and 16 bases lay in between. Looked up from germline, CDR1 is LNHDA and CDR2 is SQIVND (reference sequence). The CDR3 covers 13 residues. The CDR3 DNA reads TGTGCCAGTATCTATCAGGGCCAGAGTGAAGCTTTCTTT. Its translation is CASIYQGQSEAFF.

This CDR3 is CASRGGTSGGSSYNEQFF. The CDR3 bases are TGTGCCAGCAGGGGAGGGACTAGCGGGGGAAGCTCCTACAATGAGCAGTTCTTC. The V gene is TRBV27, the J gene TRBJ2-1, with 14 bases matching TRBD2. Germline values: CDR1 MNHEY, CDR2 SMNVEV (reference sequence). CDR3 length equals 18 residues. The J segment lost 0 bases and the V segment lost 6 bases, leaving 7 bases of the junction unmatched.

DNA for the CDR3: TGCGCCAGCAGCTTGGAGGGGGCAAAGCACGAGCAGTACTTC. Protein: CASSLEGAKHEQYF. This chain uses TRBV5-1 with TRBJ2-7, with 7 bases matching TRBD1. This CDR3 is built from 14 residues. In germline, CDR1 is SGHRS, CDR2 YFSETQ. Losses at the gene ends were 0 bases for V and 5 bases for J; bases not matched to a gene: 5.

This chain connects TRBV6-5 to TRBJ2-7; D call uncertain. Trimming shortened V by 0 bases and J by 3 bases, and 15 bases separated the two germline ends. This CDR3 region has 16 residues. Germline CDR1 is MNHEY and CDR2 is SVGAGI. CDR3: CASSYSAAETSYEQYF. The CDR3 bases are TGTGCCAGCAGTTACTCCGCTGCAGAGACAAGCTACGAGCAGTACTTC.

The CDR3 here is CAMGRGGTPPEQYF. For the CDR3, the DNA is TGTGCCATGGGACGGGGGGGGACCCCCCCTGAGCAGTACTTC. This sequence joins TRBV10-3 and TRBJ2-7, with 8 positions matching TRBD2. Trimming removed 9 bases from V and 7 bases from J; junction bases left unmatched: 14. The germline V gene has CDR1 ENHRY and CDR2 SYGVKD. This CDR3 is built from 14 residues.

CDR3 in DNA: TGTGCCAGCAGTGAACCGGGGAAGGGGAACACTGAAGCTTTCTTT. It codes for CASSEPGKGNTEAFF. The V call is TRBV6-1, the J call TRBJ1-1; D remains ambiguous. The CDR3 totals 15 residues. CDR1 MNHNS and CDR2 SASEGT come from the germline V gene. Trimming stripped 2 bases from V and 1 base from J, with 11 bases between.

The V call is TRBV6-5, the J call TRBJ2-1; the D call may be TRBD1 or TRBD2 (5 bases each). Trimming removed 0 bases from V and 7 bases from J, with 16 bases in between. This CDR3 is 16 amino acids long. Germline V gene lookup returns CDR1 MNHEY and CDR2 SVGAGI. As DNA, the CDR3 is TGTGCCAGCAGTTACTCGCACGGGACCCGGAATAATGAGCAGTTCTTC. Amino acids: CASSYSHGTRNNEQFF.

CDR3 protein: CASSLAGTPREQYF. CDR3 in DNA: TGCGCCAGCAGCTTGGCAGGGACCCCTCGGGAGCAGTACTTC. This rearrangement joins TRBV5-1 to TRBJ2-7, with D perhaps TRBD1 or TRBD2 (5 bases each). This CDR3 contains 14 residues. V was cut by 0 bases and J by 7 bases, with 14 bases left in between. The germline CDR1 and CDR2 sequences are SGHRS and YFSETQ.

V is TRBV7-2 and J is TRBJ2-3, with 11 bases fitting TRBD2. In germline, CDR1 is SGHTA, CDR2 FQGNSA. With 4 bases clipped from V and 6 bases from J, the junction kept 9 bases outside the gene matches. The CDR3 runs to 16 residues. The DNA of the CDR3 is TGTGCCAGCAGCTCGAATAGCGGGAGGGCCTGGGATACGCAGTATTTT. It codes for CASSSNSGRAWDTQYF.

The genes are TRBV28 and TRBJ2-5; D uncertain. The germline gives CDR1 MDHEN, CDR2 SYDVKM. The V end was cut by 2 bases, the J end by 2 bases, with 9 bases between. This CDR3 region has 14 residues. Written as DNA, the CDR3 is TGTGCCAGCAGTTTACAGGAAACACAAGAGACCCAGTACTTC. This translates into CASSLQETQETQYF.

This chain uses TRBV4-3 with TRBJ1-1; D gene ambiguous. V lost 0 bases to trimming and J lost 2 bases, with 7 bases between them. In germline, CDR1 is LGHNA, CDR2 YSLEER. The CDR3 has 14 amino acids. Written as DNA, the CDR3 is TGCGCCAGCAGCCAAGATCACTACAACACTGAAGCTTTCTTT. It is translated as CASSQDHYNTEAFF.

This clone was picked up a small number of times. The V and J genes are TRBV7-9 and TRBJ1-5; no firm D call. The ends were cut back, 3 bases at V and 4 bases at J, with 4 bases in the middle. This CDR3 contains 12 residues. The germline V gene has CDR1 SEHNR and CDR2 FQNEAQ (reference sequence). The CDR3 DNA sequence: TGTGCCAGCAGCTTTCCAAATCAGCCCCAGCATTTT. It encodes CASSFPNQPQHF.

This chain links TRBV9 with TRBJ2-1; 7 nucleotides align to TRBD2. The trim removed 0 bases at V and 3 bases at J, leaving 9 bases unmatched. The V gene's germline CDR1 is SGDLS and CDR2 YYNGEE. This CDR3 comprises 17 residues. CDR3 coding DNA: TGTGCCAGCAGCGTAGGAGGCCGGGACTATTACTACAATGAGCAGTTCTTC. Its translation: CASSVGGRDYYYNEQFF.

The table lists this clone with a count of one. The chain employs TRBV15 and TRBJ2-2; 8 bases fit TRBD2. J gave up 8 bases and V 0 bases, and 5 bases lay outside the gene matches. This CDR3 has 15 amino acids. Germline loops: CDR1 LNHNV, CDR2 YYDKDF (reference sequence). Here the CDR3 DNA reads TGTGCCACCAGCAGAGAACGGGGGGGCAGAGGGGAGCTGTTTTTT. Residues: CATSRERGGRGELFF. Supplemented by reference TRBV15 and TRBJ2-2, the full variable domain reads DAMVIQNPRYQVTQFGKPVTLSCSQTLNHNVMYWYQQKSSQAPKLLFHYYDKDFNNEADTPDNFQSRRPNTSFCFLDIRSPGLGDTAMYLCATSRERGGRGELFFGEGSRLTVL.

The chain combines TRBV5-8 with TRBJ2-3; 8 bases line up with TRBD1. V was clipped by 0 bases and J by 3 bases; unmatched bases: 15. Per germline, CDR1 SGHTS and CDR2 YDEGEE. The CDR3 spans 19 residues. CDR3 amino acids: CASSLVSTQGAQVTDTQYF. Here the CDR3 DNA reads TGTGCCAGCAGCTTGGTTAGTACTCAGGGGGCGCAAGTTACAGATACGCAGTATTTT. The whole variable domain, filled in from reference TRBV5-8 and TRBJ2-3, reads EAGVTQSPTHLIKTRGQQATLRCSPISGHTSVYWYQQALGLGLQFLLWYDEGEERNRGNFPPRFSGRQFPNYSSELNVNALELEDSALYLCASSLVSTQGAQVTDTQYFGPGTRLTVL.

This chain links TRBV19 with TRBJ2-1; D is unclear. This CDR3 comprises 14 residues. Germline V gene lookup returns CDR1 LNHDA and CDR2 SQIVND (reference sequence). Trimming cost V 6 bases and J 4 bases, with 13 bases left between them. The CDR3 here is CASRTSSLYNEQFF. The CDR3 DNA follows: TGTGCCAGTAGAACCAGCTCGTTGTACAATGAGCAGTTCTTC.

This clone was seen a single time. The chain carries TRBV5-6 and TRBJ1-2; D call uncertain. Trimming took off 2 bases at V and 3 bases at J, with 5 bases between the two ends. Germline loops: CDR1 SGHDT, CDR2 YYEEEE. The CDR3 sequence is 12 residues long. DNA of the CDR3: TGTGCCAGCAGCTTAAGGGACTATGGCTACACCTTC. It specifies CASSLRDYGYTF.